This T cell receptor (beta chain) was obtained from a study of cytotoxic CD8 clonotypes in ibrutinib-treated CLL. Study observations and caveats: Having risen at ibrutinib response, clonality had fallen back toward baseline by progression.

Of note for this clone: What it recognizes is unknown.

Only in-frame clones appear in the TCRdb table, and some are missing; sequencing was by immunoSEQ multiplex PCR. The table includes a few hundred thousand clones, roughly 67% detected once. Libraries of TCR beta were made from around 2.1 micrograms of genomic DNA that came from cryopreserved PBMCs. The TCR sequence derives from a human donor with chronic lymphocytic leukemia. Sequencing was performed on PBMCs, taken after 36 months of ibrutinib treatment.

The CDR3 DNA reads as TGTGCCAGCAGTTACTCGTGGGGGGTCATCTCCTACGAGCAGTACTTC. Translation: CASSYSWGVISYEQYF. The V and J genes are TRBV6-5 and TRBJ2-7, with D possibly matching TRBD2 (6 bases). Germline V gene data show CDR1 as MNHEY and CDR2 as SVGAGI. V gave up 0 bases and J gave up 0 bases, with 12 bases separating them. The CDR3 is 16 residues long.